The entry that follows covers one T cell receptor (beta chain) sequence. The antigen is unknown. This sample is part of a study of post-analysis software for immune sequencing data. Findings and limits, study-wide: Higher frequency in patients than in controls was seen for roughly five TRBV segments, with TRBV5-6, TRBV5-1 and TRBV20-1 among them. Controls significantly exceeded multiple sclerosis patients in normalized Chao1 diversity.

This CDR3 is built from 12 residues. Trimming stripped 9 bases from V and 4 bases from J, with 12 bases between. Germline CDR1 is ENHRY and CDR2 is SYGVKD. Unique molecular identifiers were carried by the TCR beta cDNA libraries. T cells numbering roughly 0.85 to 11 million yielded 500,000 or so cDNA molecules. MiXCR, run by TCRdb on the PCR reads, gives a single entry per CDR3 protein. This sample carries roughly 540,000 distinct CDR3 sequences, 30% to 40% of them seen once, and the ten largest clones take approximately 5.4%. The source material was blood. The clonotype was recovered from a girl aged 2 to 17 with multiple sclerosis. This chain links TRBV10-3 with TRBJ2-5, with D tentatively TRBD2 (6 bases). This CDR3 reads CAIRGDAETQYF. CDR3 nucleotides: TGTGCCATTCGCGGGGACGCAGAGACCCAGTACTTC.